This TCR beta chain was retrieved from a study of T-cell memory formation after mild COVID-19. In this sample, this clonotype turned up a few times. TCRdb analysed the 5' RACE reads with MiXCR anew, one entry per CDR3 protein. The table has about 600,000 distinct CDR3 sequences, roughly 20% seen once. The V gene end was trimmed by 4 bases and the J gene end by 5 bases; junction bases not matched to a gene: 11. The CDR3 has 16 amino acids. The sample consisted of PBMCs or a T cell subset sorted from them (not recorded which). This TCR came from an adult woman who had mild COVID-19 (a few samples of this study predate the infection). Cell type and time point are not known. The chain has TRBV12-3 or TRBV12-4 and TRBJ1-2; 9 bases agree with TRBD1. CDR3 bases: TGTGCCAGCAGTTCTGGTTGGGACAGGGCATTATATGGCTACACCTTC. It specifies CASSSGWDRALYGYTF.